Each of the 27 T cell receptor beta chains below was sequenced from the same sample in a study of cytomegalovirus exposure and HLA in healthy donors. The protocol was immunoSEQ multiplex PCR, while the TCRdb copy is restricted to in-frame clones and leaves out a portion. In the table there are about 130,000 clones, about 88% of which are singletons. The sequenced sample was PBMCs. These TCRs come from a young woman in good health and CMV-seronegative.

V usage is TRBV28 and J usage is TRBJ2-7; 14 nucleotides line up with TRBD2. Germline CDR1 is MDHEN and CDR2 is SYDVKM. J was trimmed by 3 bases and V by 3 bases; bases with no gene match: 13. This CDR3 is 19 amino acids long. The CDR3 bases are TGTGCCAGCAGTTTTTATGGGGGGACTAGCGGGAGCAGACTCTACGAGCAGTACTTC. This encodes CASSFYGGTSGSRLYEQYF.

The rearrangement uses TRBV6-1 and TRBJ2-7, with 10 bases fitting TRBD1. The CDR3 length is 15 residues. V was clipped by 3 bases and J by 4 bases; unmatched bases: 6. Germline CDR1 and CDR2: MNHNS and SASEGT. The CDR3 sequence is CASSDPGQGKYEQYV. Here the CDR3 DNA reads TGTGCCAGCAGTGACCCGGGACAGGGGAAGTACGAGCAGTACGTC.

The chain couples TRBV28 to TRBJ2-5; TRBD2 is a possible D gene (6 bases). The germline gives CDR1 MDHEN, CDR2 SYDVKM. Trimming shortened V by 2 bases and J by 6 bases, and 16 bases separated the two germline ends. There are 15 residues in the CDR3. The CDR3 nucleotides are TGTGCCAGCAGTTTAGGGGTCCAAGGGAGGAAGACCCAGTACTTC. Protein sequence: CASSLGVQGRKTQYF. Full variable domain (outside the CDR3, taken from reference TRBV28 and TRBJ2-5): DVKVTQSSRYLVKRTGEKVFLECVQDMDHENMFWYRQDPGLGLRLIYFSYDVKMKEKGDIPEGYSVSREKKERFSLILESASTNQTSMYLCASSLGVQGRKTQYFGPGTRLLVL.

This chain joins TRBV2 and TRBJ1-1; D call uncertain. CDR3 length: 11 amino acids. From germline, CDR1 is SNHLY and CDR2 FYNNEI. Trimming took off 6 bases at V and 8 bases at J, with 10 bases between the two ends. This CDR3 reads CASSPLAEAFF. CDR3 in DNA: TGTGCCAGCAGCCCCTTAGCAGAAGCTTTCTTT.

The chain is built from TRBV6-1 and TRBJ1-1; D is uncertain. Trimming took off 6 bases at V and 3 bases at J, with 11 bases between the two ends. The germline CDR1 and CDR2 sequences are MNHNS and SASEGT. CDR3 length: 13 residues. This chain's CDR3 is CASSFQVYTEAFF. The CDR3 DNA follows: TGTGCCAGCAGCTTTCAGGTCTACACTGAAGCTTTCTTT.

The rearrangement uses TRBV7-9 and TRBJ2-7; 7 bases fit TRBD1. V trimming: 9 bases; J trimming: 4 bases; junction bases outside the gene matches: 3. This CDR3 contains 11 residues. Germline CDR1 reads SEHNR; CDR2 reads FQNEAQ (reference sequence). CDR3 region: CASSRGYEQYF. The DNA of the CDR3 is TGTGCCAGTAGCAGGGGGTACGAGCAGTACTTC.

The J gene is TRBJ1-1, the V gene TRBV2; the match to TRBD1 covers 7 bases. Germline-derived CDR1 and CDR2 are SNHLY and FYNNEI. This CDR3 has 17 residues. Trimming removed 1 base from V and 3 bases from J; junction bases left unmatched: 11. CDR3: CASSEEGKYRGDTEAFF. In DNA, the CDR3 is TGTGCCAGCAGTGAAGAAGGAAAATACAGGGGCGACACTGAAGCTTTCTTT.

This clone was seen more than once but under ten times. One junction end disagrees with the germline gene, perhaps due to a read error. This sequence joins TRBV7-2 and TRBJ1-5; D unclear. Germline V CDR1 and CDR2: SGHTA, FQGNSA. CDR3 length: 15 residues. The CDR3 DNA is TGTGCCAGCAGCCTAGCTGGACTGAGGAATCAGCCCCAGCATTTT. This gives the protein CASSLAGLRNQPQHF.

V gene TRBV29-1 combines with J gene TRBJ2-3, with a weak D call TRBD2 (5 bases). Deletions cut 5 bases from V and 4 bases from J, with 16 bases between. From germline, CDR1 is SQVTM and CDR2 ANQGSEA. The CDR3 is 14 residues long. CDR3 protein: CSVPDWEMADTQYF. CDR3 coding DNA: TGCAGCGTTCCGGACTGGGAAATGGCAGATACGCAGTATTTT.

The chain is built from TRBV7-2 and TRBJ2-3; D call uncertain. Per the germline V gene, CDR1 is SGHTA and CDR2 is FQGNSA. The ends were cut back, 5 bases at V and 9 bases at J, with 9 bases in the middle. This CDR3 has 11 residues. In DNA form, the CDR3 reads TGTGCCAGCAGCCCAAAGCTAACGCAGTATTTT. Translating gives CASSPKLTQYF.

The chain recombines TRBV5-1 with TRBJ2-1; TRBD1 matches at 7 bases. Losses at the gene ends were 4 bases for V and 8 bases for J; bases not matched to a gene: 3. The germline V gene has CDR1 SGHRS and CDR2 YFSETQ. This CDR3 is built from 12 residues. CDR3: CASSRTGDEQFF. The CDR3 coding sequence is TGCGCCAGCAGCCGTACAGGGGATGAGCAGTTCTTC.

The chain employs TRBV11-2 and TRBJ2-1, with TRBD2 as a possible D gene (5 bases). This CDR3 is 12 amino acids long. The V gene's germline CDR1 is SGHAT and CDR2 FQNNGV. V lost 2 bases and J 7 bases, leaving 6 bases between the germline ends. Here the CDR3 reads CASSLTGNEQFF. The CDR3 bases are TGTGCCAGCAGCTTAACGGGGAATGAGCAGTTCTTC. Full variable domain (rest looked up from reference TRBV11-2 and TRBJ2-1): EAGVAQSPRYKIIEKRQSVAFWCNPISGHATLYWYQQILGQGPKLLIQFQNNGVVDDSQLPKDRFSAERLKGVDSTLKIQPAKLEDSAVYLCASSLTGNEQFFGPGTRLTVL.

V and J are TRBV27 and TRBJ2-6, with no clear D. V was pared by 6 bases and J by 1 base, with 13 bases between. The length of the CDR3 is 16 residues. Germline V gives CDR1 MNHEY, CDR2 SMNVEV (reference sequence). CDR3: CASSPVLQSGANVLTF. In DNA, the CDR3 is TGTGCCAGCAGCCCCGTTCTACAGTCTGGGGCCAACGTCCTGACTTTC.

This chain connects TRBV27 to TRBJ2-7; 11 nucleotides match TRBD2. Germline CDR1 and CDR2: MNHEY and SMNVEV (reference sequence). J lost 5 bases, V lost 2 bases, and 5 bases had no gene match. The CDR3 loop spans 15 amino acids. CDR3 protein: CASSLKLAGAHEQYF. The CDR3 bases are TGTGCCAGCAGTTTAAAACTAGCGGGAGCTCACGAGCAGTACTTC.

The DNA of the CDR3 is TGTGCCTGGAGTGTACAAGGGGCCGAGCAGTTCTTC. Protein product: CAWSVQGAEQFF. The chain recombines TRBV30 with TRBJ2-1; D might be TRBD1 (5 bases). CDR1 GTSNPN and CDR2 SVGIG come from the germline V gene (reference sequence). CDR3 length equals 12 residues. Trimming shortened V by 0 bases and J by 10 bases, and 10 bases separated the two germline ends.

The chain carries TRBV2 and TRBJ1-1; D possibly corresponds to TRBD1 (6 bases). Germline V gives CDR1 SNHLY, CDR2 FYNNEI. The CDR3 runs 15 residues. Trimming shortened V by 6 bases and J by 11 bases, and 25 bases separated the two germline ends. The CDR3 reads CASRPTGNPNVSAFF. The DNA of the CDR3 is TGTGCCAGCAGACCCACAGGGAACCCCAATGTTTCGGCTTTCTTT.

The V and J genes are TRBV19 and TRBJ1-2; weak D call: TRBD1 (6 bases). The germline V and J ends were trimmed by 3 bases and 8 bases, with 13 bases remaining between them. The CDR3 contains 13 residues. Germline V CDR1 and CDR2: LNHDA, SQIVND (reference sequence). CDR3 sequence reads: CASSIGQPVGYTF. Written as DNA, the CDR3 is TGTGCCAGTAGTATTGGACAGCCCGTCGGCTACACCTTC.

The chain combines TRBV10-2 with TRBJ2-3; 11 nucleotides align to TRBD2. Germline loops: CDR1 WSHSY, CDR2 SAAADI. This CDR3 is 17 amino acids long. Trimming at V came to 7 bases and at J to 2 bases, leaving 11 bases not matched to a gene. The CDR3 bases are TGCGCCAGCACACACCCAGGACTAGCGGGTACCACAGATACGCAGTATTTT. Encoded protein: CASTHPGLAGTTDTQYF.

A single count supports this clone. The CDR3 DNA reads as TGTGCCAGCAGTGTAGCGGGGGGGACCACAGATACGCAGTATTTT. Translating it yields CASSVAGGTTDTQYF. V and J are TRBV6-4 and TRBJ2-3, with 11 bases fitting TRBD2. Germline values: CDR1 MRHNA, CDR2 SNTAGT. The CDR3 has 15 residues. The J segment lost 2 bases and the V segment lost 4 bases, leaving 2 bases of the junction unmatched.

The J gene is TRBJ1-1, the V gene TRBV28; D call uncertain. The CDR3 has 16 residues. With 4 bases removed from V and 5 bases from J, the gap between germline ends came to 20 bases. The germline gives CDR1 MDHEN, CDR2 SYDVKM. In DNA form, the CDR3 reads TGTGCCAGCAGTTCCCCGGGTGTTTGGCAGTCGACTGAAGCTTTCTTT. This sequence encodes CASSSPGVWQSTEAFF.

This clone showed up just once. The V call is TRBV28, the J call TRBJ1-5; D unclear. Germline V gene sequence: CDR1 MDHEN, CDR2 SYDVKM. The ends were cut back, 3 bases at V and 0 bases at J, with 6 bases in the middle. The length of the CDR3 is 14 residues. This CDR3 reads CASSLQVSNQPQHF. In nucleotides, the CDR3 is TGTGCCAGCAGTTTGCAGGTTAGCAATCAGCCCCAGCATTTT.

The CDR3 loop is CASSLGPTSGGNTIYF. The DNA of the CDR3 is TGTGCCAGCAGCCTAGGGCCAACCTCAGGTGGAAACACCATATATTTT. This rearrangement joins TRBV7-9 to TRBJ1-3; D remains unclear. Germline assignment: CDR1 SEHNR and CDR2 FQNEAQ (reference sequence). This CDR3 is built from 16 residues. The germline V and J ends were trimmed by 5 bases and 3 bases, with 17 bases remaining between them.

The chain uses TRBV5-6 and TRBJ1-1; tentative D call: TRBD1 (6 bases). CDR1 SGHDT and CDR2 YYEEEE come from the germline V gene. This CDR3 region has 13 residues. V lost 1 base to trimming and J lost 4 bases, with 8 bases between them. The CDR3 loop is CASSLLGGTEAFF. The DNA for the CDR3 is TGTGCCAGCAGCTTGCTAGGGGGCACTGAAGCTTTCTTT.

The chain is built from TRBV12-5 and TRBJ2-2, with D maybe TRBD1 (6 bases). Looked up from germline, CDR1 is LGHNT and CDR2 is FRNRAP. The CDR3 consists of 17 residues. Trimming took off 3 bases at V and 6 bases at J, with 20 bases between the two ends. The CDR3 region is CASGFQTGDSVSGELFF. As DNA, the CDR3 is TGTGCTAGTGGTTTCCAGACAGGAGACTCGGTGTCCGGGGAGCTGTTTTTT. Full variable domain (rest looked up from reference TRBV12-5 and TRBJ2-2): DARVTQTPRHKVTEMGQEVTMRCQPILGHNTVFWYRQTMMQGLELLAYFRNRAPLDDSGMPKDRFSAEMPDATLATLKIQPSEPRDSAVYFCASGFQTGDSVSGELFFGEGSRLTVL.

The gene calls are TRBV15 and TRBJ1-6, with 10 bases matching TRBD1. V was pared by 3 bases and J by 10 bases, with 9 bases of the junction left unmatched. This CDR3 spans 16 amino acids. Germline V gene sequence: CDR1 LNHNV, CDR2 YYDKDF (reference sequence). DNA of the CDR3: TGTGCCACCAGCAGGGACCGGGGGACAGGGGACTCACCCCTCCACTTT. This codes for CATSRDRGTGDSPLHF. Based on the CDR3 plus reference TRBV15 and TRBJ1-6, the full variable domain is DAMVIQNPRYQVTQFGKPVTLSCSQTLNHNVMYWYQQKSSQAPKLLFHYYDKDFNNEADTPDNFQSRRPNTSFCFLDIRSPGLGDTAMYLCATSRDRGTGDSPLHFGNGTRLTVT.

This clone was seen just once. The J gene is TRBJ2-5, the V gene TRBV2, with 9 bases fitting TRBD1. The CDR3 totals 14 residues. The germline CDR1 and CDR2 sequences are SNHLY and FYNNEI. V was pared by 7 bases and J by 3 bases, with 6 bases of the junction left unmatched. CDR3 coding DNA: TGTGCCAGCAAACAGGGGGCCTTAAAAGAGACCCAGTACTTC. Translated: CASKQGALKETQYF.

The rearrangement links TRBV6-5 to TRBJ1-6; D may be TRBD1 (6 bases). V was trimmed by 2 bases and J by 9 bases, leaving 11 bases between them. This CDR3 spans 14 amino acids. Germline V gene sequence: CDR1 MNHEY, CDR2 SVGAGI. CDR3 loop: CASSYRTGSSPLHF. For the CDR3, the DNA is TGTGCCAGCAGTTACAGAACAGGGTCTTCACCCCTCCACTTT.